This entry lists 27 T cell receptor beta chains sequenced from one sample in a study of cytomegalovirus exposure and HLA in healthy donors. Use of 60 Vbeta and 13 Jbeta primers characterized the PCR. TCRdb's table, derived via immunoSEQ multiplex PCR, lists solely in-frame clones and lacks some. In the table there are about 200,000 clones, about 86% of which are singletons. Sequencing input: PBMCs. These receptors were collected from a woman aged 25 to 39 in good health and CMV-seronegative.

This clone was observed a handful of times. The V and J genes are TRBV28 and TRBJ2-2; TRBD1 might be the D (5 bases). Germline CDR1 and CDR2: MDHEN and SYDVKM. The CDR3 sequence is 15 residues long. The V end lost 2 bases, the J end lost 4 bases, and 11 bases lay between the germline ends. The CDR3 DNA follows: TGTGCCAGCAGTTTACCAGGGTATGGCACCGGGGAGCTGTTTTTT. Translated, it gives CASSLPGYGTGELFF.

This CDR3 is CASSPRKDRGSRIQYF. The CDR3 nucleotides are TGTGCCAGCTCACCACGCAAGGACAGGGGAAGCAGGATCCAGTACTTC. The chain combines TRBV18 with TRBJ2-5; 9 bases map to TRBD1. This CDR3 comprises 16 residues. CDR1 KGHSH and CDR2 LQKENI come from the germline V gene. J lost 10 bases, V lost 1 base, and 13 bases had no gene match.

In DNA, the CDR3 is TGTGCCAGCAGCCCCAATTCGCGAGGTACAGATACGCAGTATTTT. It specifies CASSPNSRGTDTQYF. The chain carries TRBV11-2 and TRBJ2-3; D not resolved. This CDR3 comprises 15 residues. V was trimmed by 5 bases and J by 3 bases, leaving 15 bases between them. Germline CDR1 and CDR2: SGHAT and FQNNGV.

The chain combines TRBV2 with TRBJ2-2, with a weak D call TRBD2 (6 bases). From germline, CDR1 is SNHLY and CDR2 FYNNEI. The V and J ends lost 5 bases and 13 bases respectively, with 20 bases between them. The CDR3 is 14 amino acids. The CDR3 DNA follows: TGTGCCAGCAGTCCCACTCAAAACGGGGGTCGGCTGTTTTTT. It specifies CASSPTQNGGRLFF.

This chain uses TRBV4-1 with TRBJ2-7, with TRBD1 matching over 7 bases. Germline trimming cut 6 bases from V and 0 bases from J; bases unmatched to any gene: 5. The CDR3 has 14 amino acids. CDR1 is MGHRA, CDR2 YSYEKL, per germline. CDR3 in DNA: TGCGCCAGCAGGCCGACAGGGAGCTCCTACGAGCAGTACTTC. As protein: CASRPTGSSYEQYF.

The chain combines TRBV28 with TRBJ2-5, with D tentatively TRBD2 (5 bases). The CDR3 consists of 15 residues. Trimming took off 6 bases at V and 1 base at J, with 15 bases between the two ends. The germline gives CDR1 MDHEN, CDR2 SYDVKM. The CDR3 bases are TGTGCCAGCAGCCCTATCCAGCGGAGCCAAGAGACCCAGTACTTC. Translation: CASSPIQRSQETQYF.

The CDR3 DNA reads as TGTGCCAGCATAGGAGTAGCGGGCGACACCGGGGAGCTGTTTTTT. Translated, it gives CASIGVAGDTGELFF. The rearrangement joins TRBV2 to TRBJ2-2; 7 nucleotides match TRBD2. This CDR3 is 15 amino acids long. Germline CDR1 and CDR2: SNHLY and FYNNEI. Trimming took 7 bases from V and 3 from J; bases not matched to a gene: 8. Filled out from reference TRBV2 and TRBJ2-2, the complete variable domain reads EPEVTQTPSHQVTQMGQEVILRCVPISNHLYFYWYRQILGQKVEFLVSFYNNEISEKSEIFDDQFSVERPDGSNFTLKIRSTKLEDSAMYFCASIGVAGDTGELFFGEGSRLTVL.

This sequence joins TRBV14 and TRBJ2-7; TRBD2 matches 12 bases. Trimming removed 4 bases from V and 1 base from J; junction bases left unmatched: 5. The CDR3 sequence is 16 residues long. Per germline, CDR1 SGHDN and CDR2 FVKESK. In DNA form, the CDR3 reads TGTGCCAGCAGCCCGCTAGCGGGGGGGCTGTCCTACGAGCAGTACTTC. It translates to CASSPLAGGLSYEQYF.

This rearrangement joins TRBV20-1 to TRBJ1-2; no clear D. Germline V gene lookup returns CDR1 DFQATT and CDR2 SNEGSKA (reference sequence). There are 10 residues in the CDR3. V lost 3 bases and J 8 bases, leaving 7 bases between the germline ends. This CDR3 reads CSASGSGYTF. The CDR3 DNA sequence: TGCAGTGCTAGCGGGTCGGGCTACACCTTC.

This clone has only one observation. The chain carries TRBV4-1 and TRBJ1-6; D is possibly TRBD1 (5 bases). CDR1 is MGHRA, CDR2 YSYEKL, per germline. Trimming cost V 4 bases and J 9 bases, with 25 bases left between them. The CDR3 is 18 amino acids. The CDR3 spells CASSRGGEGPSRGSPLHF. The DNA of the CDR3 is TGCGCCAGCAGCCGAGGAGGGGAAGGACCTTCGAGGGGTTCACCCCTCCACTTT.

The V call is TRBV7-3, the J call TRBJ2-3; D not certain. The CDR3 totals 13 residues. The germline CDR1 and CDR2 sequences are SGHTA and FQGTGA. V dropped 5 bases and J dropped 4 bases, with 10 bases sitting between them. CDR3 sequence reads: CASSQNLADTQYF. The CDR3 nucleotides are TGTGCCAGCAGCCAGAATTTGGCAGATACGCAGTATTTT.

J is TRBJ2-3 and V is TRBV28, with a weak D call TRBD2 (5 bases). Trimming shortened V by 6 bases and J by 2 bases, and 18 bases separated the two germline ends. CDR3 length: 16 amino acids. CDR1 MDHEN and CDR2 SYDVKM come from the germline V gene. CDR3 sequence (DNA): TGTGCCAGCAGAAACCGCGAGGGCTACTACACAGATACGCAGTATTTT. It codes for CASRNREGYYTDTQYF.

The genes are TRBV19 and TRBJ2-1; TRBD1 agrees at 9 bases. CDR1 LNHDA and CDR2 SQIVND come from the germline V gene (reference sequence). The CDR3 consists of 16 residues. V was pared by 6 bases and J by 2 bases, with 8 bases of the junction left unmatched. CDR3 amino acids: CASRPWDRAPYNEQFF. CDR3 sequence (DNA): TGTGCCAGTAGACCGTGGGACAGGGCACCCTACAATGAGCAGTTCTTC.

This clone has just a few counts. The CDR3 region has the DNA TGTGCCAGCAGGGACGGGACAGGGTCGGGTGGCTACACCTTC. Residues: CASRDGTGSGGYTF. The chain recombines TRBV25-1 with TRBJ1-2, with 9 positions matching TRBD1. This CDR3 spans 14 amino acids. V trimming: 6 bases; J trimming: 7 bases; junction bases outside the gene matches: 9. Germline CDR1 is MGHDK and CDR2 is SYGVNS.

This clone was observed a handful of times. V gene TRBV5-8 combines with J gene TRBJ1-2; 8 bases are shared with TRBD1. Germline V gene sequence: CDR1 SGHTS, CDR2 YDEGEE. Losses at the gene ends were 4 bases for V and 4 bases for J; bases not matched to a gene: 9. This CDR3 region has 15 residues. CDR3 nucleotides: TGTGCCAGCAGCATAGGGACAGGCGGAGGCTATGGCTACACCTTC. Translation gives CASSIGTGGGYGYTF.

The CDR3 spells CASSLDSGLQDTQYF. CDR3 in DNA: TGTGCCAGCAGCTTAGATTCGGGACTCCAGGATACGCAGTATTTT. The chain links TRBV5-4 to TRBJ2-3; possible D gene TRBD2, 6 bases. The CDR3 runs to 15 residues. V gave up 2 bases and J gave up 6 bases, with 16 bases separating them. Per germline, CDR1 SGHNT and CDR2 YYREEE (reference sequence).

The chain is built from TRBV5-1 and TRBJ2-1, with 7 positions matching TRBD2. The V gene end was trimmed by 5 bases and the J gene end by 2 bases; junction bases not matched to a gene: 7. The CDR3 sequence is 15 residues long. CDR1 SGHRS and CDR2 YFSETQ come from the germline V gene. CDR3 coding DNA: TGCGCCAGCAGGAGAAGCGGGGCGGCCTACAATGAGCAGTTCTTC. The encoded protein is CASRRSGAAYNEQFF.

J is TRBJ2-7 and V is TRBV28, with a weak D call TRBD1 (5 bases). Trimming pared 6 bases from V and 2 bases from J, leaving 8 bases between. There are 12 residues in the CDR3. Germline loops: CDR1 MDHEN, CDR2 SYDVKM. The CDR3 DNA sequence: TGTGCCAGCAGCCAGGACACCTACGAGCAGTACTTC. It translates to CASSQDTYEQYF. Filled out from reference TRBV28 and TRBJ2-7, the complete variable domain reads DVKVTQSSRYLVKRTGEKVFLECVQDMDHENMFWYRQDPGLGLRLIYFSYDVKMKEKGDIPEGYSVSREKKERFSLILESASTNQTSMYLCASSQDTYEQYFGPGTRLTVT.

The chain recombines TRBV28 with TRBJ2-7; 9 bases fit TRBD1. Looked up from germline, CDR1 is MDHEN and CDR2 is SYDVKM. This CDR3 spans 14 amino acids. The junction had 12 bases not matched to a gene; V was cut back by 6 bases and J by 9 bases. In DNA, the CDR3 is TGTGCCAGCAGCACCGGGACAGGGATACTTCCGCAGTACTTC. It yields the protein CASSTGTGILPQYF. Based on the CDR3 plus reference TRBV28 and TRBJ2-7, the full variable domain is DVKVTQSSRYLVKRTGEKVFLECVQDMDHENMFWYRQDPGLGLRLIYFSYDVKMKEKGDIPEGYSVSREKKERFSLILESASTNQTSMYLCASSTGTGILPQYFGPGTRLTVT.

The chain joins TRBV27 to TRBJ2-7; 9 bases fit TRBD1. V lost 2 bases and J lost 3; bases outside the gene matches: 2. This CDR3 has 14 residues. CDR1 is MNHEY, CDR2 SMNVEV, per germline (reference sequence). This chain's CDR3 is CASSLGQGFYEQYF. Here the CDR3 DNA reads TGTGCCAGCAGTTTAGGACAGGGGTTCTACGAGCAGTACTTC.

This chain joins TRBV5-1 and TRBJ2-2, with 10 bases that match TRBD2. The CDR3 has 16 residues. The ends lost 4 bases at V and 0 bases at J; junction bases unmatched: 3. Germline CDR1 reads SGHRS; CDR2 reads YFSETQ. The CDR3 bases are TGCGCCAGCAGCACACTAGCGGGGACGAACACCGGGGAGCTGTTTTTT. This sequence encodes CASSTLAGTNTGELFF. Together with reference TRBV5-1 and TRBJ2-2, the CDR3 gives the full variable domain: KAGVTQTPRYLIKTRGQQVTLSCSPISGHRSVSWYQQTPGQGLQFLFEYFSETQRNKGNFPGRFSGRQFSNSRSEMNVSTLELGDSALYLCASSTLAGTNTGELFFGEGSRLTVL.

This clone has a single count. The rearrangement uses TRBV2 and TRBJ2-4; 7 nucleotides line up with TRBD1. Germline V lookup: CDR1 SNHLY, CDR2 FYNNEI. The length of the CDR3 is 13 residues. V gave up 4 bases and J gave up 4 bases; unmatched junction bases: 1. CDR3 bases: TGTGCCAGCAGTGGGGACAGTAAAAACATTCAGTACTTC. As protein: CASSGDSKNIQYF.

This chain links TRBV9 with TRBJ2-1; the match to TRBD2 covers 10 bases. The CDR3 contains 16 residues. CDR1 and CDR2 from the germline V gene are SGDLS and YYNGEE. With V trimmed by 0 bases and J by 9 bases, 9 bases remained unmatched. CDR3 sequence reads: CASSVGGLAGESEQFF. DNA for the CDR3: TGTGCCAGCAGCGTAGGCGGGCTAGCGGGGGAAAGTGAGCAGTTCTTC.

The chain combines TRBV28 with TRBJ2-3; TRBD2 agrees at 7 bases. Germline CDR1 and CDR2: MDHEN and SYDVKM. V gave up 6 bases and J gave up 2 bases; unmatched junction bases: 5. The CDR3 consists of 14 residues. For the CDR3, the DNA is TGTGCCAGCAGCCAAGGGACTACCACAGATACGCAGTATTTT. Its protein is CASSQGTTTDTQYF. Complete variable domain (other parts from reference TRBV28 and TRBJ2-3): DVKVTQSSRYLVKRTGEKVFLECVQDMDHENMFWYRQDPGLGLRLIYFSYDVKMKEKGDIPEGYSVSREKKERFSLILESASTNQTSMYLCASSQGTTTDTQYFGPGTRLTVL.

The rearrangement links TRBV5-4 to TRBJ2-3; 7 nucleotides align to TRBD2. The J segment lost 2 bases and the V segment lost 1 base, leaving 1 base of the junction unmatched. The CDR3 length is 14 residues. CDR1 and CDR2 (germline): SGHNT, YYREEE (reference sequence). The CDR3 protein is CASSLSGITDTQYF. As DNA, the CDR3 is TGTGCCAGCAGCTTGAGCGGGATCACAGATACGCAGTATTTT.

V usage is TRBV2 and J usage is TRBJ2-7; 10 positions agree with TRBD1. The germline CDR1 and CDR2 sequences are SNHLY and FYNNEI. The CDR3 has 15 residues. V shed 6 bases and J 3 bases; nucleotides not matched to a gene: 8. The CDR3 region has the DNA TGTGCCAGCAGGGGGGGACAGGGGTCTGTCTACGAGCAGTACTTC. Its protein is CASRGGQGSVYEQYF.

The chain combines TRBV5-1 with TRBJ2-5, with TRBD1 as a possible D gene (6 bases). The tail of the sequence fits TRBJ2-7 better, so the J call may be wrong. Germline V gives CDR1 SGHRS, CDR2 YFSETQ. CDR3 size: 12 residues. This CDR3 is CASSEQGHEQYF. The CDR3 DNA is TGCGCCAGCAGCGAACAGGGTCACGAGCAGTACTTC.